These T cell receptor beta chains were read from a single sample in a study of CD8 T cells in ankylosing spondylitis. TCRdb ran MiXCR on the 5' RACE reads and lists one entry per CDR3 protein. The sample yields 250,000 to 300,000 distinct CDR3 sequences, 20% seen once. The sequenced material came from blood, either unsorted or a sorted T cell fraction (not recorded which). The receptors originated from a male donor with ankylosing spondylitis or in good health (not recorded which). Each CDR3 is given with its conserved first and last residue. D genes are given only for firm matches. The listing skips clone size in some rows; elsewhere it reads once, few, many or a size class.

clone size: few
J gene: TRBJ2-1
D gene: TRBD2
V gene: TRBV18
CDR3 protein: CASSPRLAGVVNEQFF
CDR3 DNA: TGTGCCAGCTCACCACGGCTAGCGGGAGTGGTCAATGAGCAGTTCTTC

clone size: .
J gene: TRBJ2-1
D gene: .
V gene: TRBV15
CDR3 protein: CATSRDTVDDEQFF
CDR3 DNA: TGTGCCACCAGCAGAGACACGGTTGATGATGAGCAGTTCTTC

clone size: few
J gene: TRBJ2-5
D gene: TRBD1
V gene: TRBV2
CDR3 protein: CASRKETGKETQYF
CDR3 DNA: TGTGCCAGCCGAAAGGAGACAGGGAAAGAGACCCAGTACTTC

clone size: .
J gene: TRBJ1-5
D gene: TRBD1
V gene: TRBV2
CDR3 protein: CASRAFDRGWGSNQPQHF
CDR3 DNA: TGTGCCAGCAGAGCTTTCGACAGGGGATGGGGTAGCAATCAGCCCCAGCATTTT

clone size: many
J gene: TRBJ2-3
D gene: .
V gene: TRBV24-1
CDR3 protein: CATSDPIGPSTDTQYF
CDR3 DNA: TGTGCCACCAGTGACCCCATCGGACCCAGCACAGATACGCAGTATTTT

clone size: many
J gene: TRBJ1-1
D gene: .
V gene: TRBV10-3
CDR3 protein: CAISESVGTNTEAFF
CDR3 DNA: TGTGCCATCAGTGAGTCGGTAGGGACTAACACTGAAGCTTTCTTT

clone size: many
J gene: TRBJ2-3
D gene: .
V gene: TRBV7-6
CDR3 protein: CASSLHTDTQYF
CDR3 DNA: TGTGCCAGCAGCTTGCATACAGATACGCAGTATTTT

clone size: .
J gene: TRBJ2-2
D gene: .
V gene: TRBV29-1
CDR3 protein: CSVARAGTGTGELFF
CDR3 DNA: TGCAGCGTTGCGCGAGCCGGAACTGGGACTGGGGAGCTGTTTTTT

clone size: .
J gene: TRBJ2-3
D gene: TRBD2
V gene: TRBV3-1
CDR3 protein: CASSHAAGGDTQYF
CDR3 DNA: TGTGCCAGCAGCCATGCAGCGGGAGGAGATACGCAGTATTTT

clone size: .
J gene: TRBJ2-1
D gene: TRBD2
V gene: TRBV5-1
CDR3 protein: CASSRERENEQFF
CDR3 DNA: TGCGCCAGCAGCAGAGAGCGGGAGAATGAGCAGTTCTTC

clone size: once
J gene: TRBJ2-1
D gene: TRBD2
V gene: TRBV5-6
CDR3 protein: CASSFTSGSGNEQFF
CDR3 DNA: TGTGCCAGCAGCTTTACTAGCGGGAGTGGGAATGAGCAGTTCTTC

clone size: few
J gene: TRBJ1-3
D gene: .
V gene: TRBV7-2
CDR3 protein: CASSLTQSGNTIYF
CDR3 DNA: TGTGCCAGCAGCCTGACTCAATCTGGAAACACCATATATTTT

clone size: .
J gene: TRBJ1-1
D gene: TRBD1
V gene: TRBV6-1
CDR3 protein: CASSGGQGLMNTEAFF
CDR3 DNA: TGTGCCAGCAGTGGGGGACAGGGTCTCATGAACACTGAAGCTTTCTTT

clone size: .
J gene: TRBJ2-3
D gene: TRBD2
V gene: TRBV29-1
CDR3 protein: CSMISGRFTDTQYF
CDR3 DNA: TGCAGCATGATTAGCGGGAGATTCACTGATACGCAGTATTTT

clone size: .
J gene: TRBJ2-3
D gene: TRBD2
V gene: TRBV20-1
CDR3 protein: CSAVSTSGSTDTQYF
CDR3 DNA: TGCAGTGCCGTCAGCACTAGCGGGAGCACAGATACGCAGTATTTT

clone size: few
J gene: TRBJ2-1
D gene: .
V gene: TRBV28
CDR3 protein: CASSLMGLGSYNEQFF
CDR3 DNA: TGTGCCAGCAGCCTTATGGGTCTGGGCTCCTACAATGAGCAGTTCTTC

clone size: .
J gene: TRBJ2-5
D gene: .
V gene: TRBV3-1
CDR3 protein: CASSQTGTAIGETQYF
CDR3 DNA: TGTGCCAGCAGCCAAACCGGGACGGCGATTGGAGAGACCCAGTACTTC

clone size: few
J gene: TRBJ2-3
D gene: TRBD2
V gene: TRBV4-2
CDR3 protein: CASSQENAGERDTQYF
CDR3 DNA: TGTGCCAGCAGCCAAGAAAACGCGGGGGAGAGAGATACGCAGTATTTT

clone size: many
J gene: TRBJ2-1
D gene: TRBD1
V gene: TRBV12-3/TRBV12-4
CDR3 protein: CASSLRTGLFF
CDR3 DNA: TGTGCCAGCAGCCTCCGGACAGGGCTGTTCTTC

clone size: .
J gene: TRBJ1-5
D gene: TRBD1
V gene: TRBV10-3
CDR3 protein: CAISDPDRVNQPQHF
CDR3 DNA: TGTGCCATCAGTGACCCTGACAGGGTTAATCAGCCCCAGCATTTT

clone size: many
J gene: TRBJ2-5
D gene: TRBD2
V gene: TRBV20-1
CDR3 protein: CSAETSGPSGKTQYF
CDR3 DNA: TGCAGTGCTGAGACTAGCGGGCCATCGGGGAAGACCCAGTACTTC

clone size: .
J gene: TRBJ2-1
D gene: TRBD1
V gene: TRBV6-5
CDR3 protein: CASSHRGQGNYNEQFF
CDR3 DNA: TGTGCCAGCAGTCACAGGGGACAGGGGAACTACAATGAGCAGTTCTTC

clone size: .
J gene: TRBJ1-1
D gene: .
V gene: TRBV5-1
CDR3 protein: CASTAIRGADTEAFF
CDR3 DNA: TGCGCCAGCACGGCTATTCGGGGGGCGGACACTGAAGCTTTCTTT

clone size: .
J gene: TRBJ2-2
D gene: .
V gene: TRBV29-1
CDR3 protein: CSGGQYTGELFF
CDR3 DNA: TGCAGCGGTGGACAGTACACCGGGGAGCTGTTTTTT

clone size: many
J gene: TRBJ1-5
D gene: TRBD1
V gene: TRBV12-3/TRBV12-4
CDR3 protein: CASSPHRGGQPQHF
CDR3 DNA: TGTGCCAGCAGCCCTCACAGGGGGGGTCAGCCCCAGCATTTT

clone size: few
J gene: TRBJ1-4
D gene: TRBD1
V gene: TRBV3-1
CDR3 protein: CASSQGPGTGGNSEKLFF
CDR3 DNA: TGTGCCAGCAGCCAAGGCCCCGGGACAGGGGGGAACAGTGAAAAACTGTTTTTT

clone size: few
J gene: TRBJ2-5
D gene: TRBD1
V gene: TRBV10-3
CDR3 protein: CAISESTGGAETQYF
CDR3 DNA: TGTGCCATCAGTGAGTCGACAGGGGGCGCAGAGACCCAGTACTTC

clone size: many
J gene: TRBJ2-5
D gene: .
V gene: TRBV20-1
CDR3 protein: CSARIVGAGETQYF
CDR3 DNA: TGCAGTGCTAGAATCGTCGGAGCGGGAGAGACCCAGTACTTC

clone size: few
J gene: TRBJ1-1
D gene: .
V gene: TRBV5-1
CDR3 protein: CASSFGSNTEAFF
CDR3 DNA: TGCGCCAGCAGCTTCGGGTCGAACACTGAAGCTTTCTTT

clone size: .
J gene: TRBJ2-1
D gene: TRBD1
V gene: TRBV12-3/TRBV12-4
CDR3 protein: CASTRDRAHEQFF
CDR3 DNA: TGTGCCAGCACCCGCGACAGGGCCCATGAGCAGTTCTTC

clone size: few
J gene: TRBJ2-1
D gene: TRBD2
V gene: TRBV20-1
CDR3 protein: CSAREVSGKQFF
CDR3 DNA: TGCAGTGCTAGAGAGGTTAGCGGGAAGCAGTTCTTC

clone size: .
J gene: TRBJ2-3
D gene: .
V gene: TRBV14
CDR3 protein: CASSQAHNTDTQYF
CDR3 DNA: TGTGCCAGCAGCCAAGCGCACAACACAGATACGCAGTATTTT

clone size: few
J gene: TRBJ1-1
D gene: .
V gene: TRBV27
CDR3 protein: CASRDTPGPEAFF
CDR3 DNA: TGTGCCAGCAGGGACACTCCCGGCCCTGAAGCTTTCTTT

clone size: .
J gene: TRBJ2-1
D gene: TRBD2
V gene: TRBV6-1
CDR3 protein: CASSGSVAGVRVNEQFF
CDR3 DNA: TGTGCCAGCAGTGGATCAGTTGCGGGAGTACGGGTCAATGAGCAGTTCTTC

clone size: .
J gene: TRBJ2-2
D gene: .
V gene: TRBV24-1
CDR3 protein: CATSELGELFF
CDR3 DNA: TGTGCCACCAGTGAATTAGGGGAGCTGTTTTTT

clone size: .
J gene: TRBJ2-5
D gene: .
V gene: TRBV10-3
CDR3 protein: CAVAPYQETQYF
CDR3 DNA: TGTGCCGTCGCGCCGTACCAAGAGACCCAGTACTTC

clone size: few
J gene: TRBJ1-1
D gene: .
V gene: TRBV15
CDR3 protein: CATSLDTGLREAFF
CDR3 DNA: TGTGCCACCAGCTTAGATACAGGGTTGCGGGAAGCTTTCTTT

clone size: many
J gene: TRBJ2-3
D gene: TRBD2
V gene: TRBV29-1
CDR3 protein: CSVLAGGTDTQYF
CDR3 DNA: TGCAGCGTTCTCGCGGGGGGCACAGATACGCAGTATTTT

clone size: few
J gene: TRBJ1-1
D gene: .
V gene: TRBV6-1
CDR3 protein: CASSEKLGLKNTEAFF
CDR3 DNA: TGTGCCAGCAGTGAAAAGTTAGGACTTAAGAACACTGAAGCTTTCTTT

clone size: .
J gene: TRBJ1-3
D gene: .
V gene: TRBV18
CDR3 protein: CASSRSDNSGNTIYF
CDR3 DNA: TGTGCCAGCTCCCGCTCGGACAACTCTGGAAACACCATATATTTT

clone size: .
J gene: TRBJ2-2
D gene: .
V gene: TRBV7-8
CDR3 protein: CASSLEGPVDTGELFF
CDR3 DNA: TGTGCCAGCAGCTTAGAAGGTCCGGTGGACACCGGGGAGCTGTTTTTT

clone size: .
J gene: TRBJ2-3
D gene: TRBD1
V gene: TRBV29-1
CDR3 protein: CSVEGGAGGPTQYF
CDR3 DNA: TGCAGCGTTGAAGGGGGAGCAGGGGGACCGACGCAGTATTTT

clone size: .
J gene: TRBJ2-2
D gene: .
V gene: TRBV20-1
CDR3 protein: CSAPRGGASNTGELFF
CDR3 DNA: TGCAGTGCCCCAAGGGGGGGGGCCTCGAACACCGGGGAGCTGTTTTTT

clone size: many
J gene: TRBJ2-4
D gene: TRBD1
V gene: TRBV5-1
CDR3 protein: CASSPLGTPGGNIQYF
CDR3 DNA: TGCGCCAGCAGCCCGCTCGGGACACCAGGGGGTAACATTCAGTACTTC

clone size: .
J gene: TRBJ2-1
D gene: TRBD2
V gene: TRBV5-1
CDR3 protein: CASSTASGGEYEQFF
CDR3 DNA: TGCGCCAGCAGCACCGCTAGCGGGGGGGAATATGAGCAGTTCTTC

clone size: many
J gene: TRBJ2-3
D gene: .
V gene: TRBV7-6
CDR3 protein: CASSREAGTDTQYF
CDR3 DNA: TGTGCCAGCAGCCGAGAAGCGGGCACAGATACGCAGTATTTT

clone size: .
J gene: TRBJ2-1
D gene: TRBD2
V gene: TRBV7-3
CDR3 protein: CASSFGLAGDGEQFF
CDR3 DNA: TGTGCCAGCAGCTTTGGACTAGCGGGAGACGGTGAGCAGTTCTTC

clone size: .
J gene: TRBJ1-2
D gene: TRBD1
V gene: TRBV12-3/TRBV12-4
CDR3 protein: CVSSFSGQGEVYGYTF
CDR3 DNA: TGTGTCAGCAGTTTCTCCGGACAGGGCGAGGTCTATGGCTACACCTTC

clone size: .
J gene: TRBJ2-5
D gene: .
V gene: TRBV10-3
CDR3 protein: CAISEQTGGQETQYF
CDR3 DNA: TGTGCCATCAGTGAGCAGACAGGTGGCCAAGAGACCCAGTACTTC

clone size: few
J gene: TRBJ1-5
D gene: .
V gene: TRBV5-1
CDR3 protein: CASSPNGIEPQHF
CDR3 DNA: TGCGCCAGCAGCCCAAACGGGATTGAACCCCAGCATTTT

clone size: .
J gene: TRBJ1-1
D gene: TRBD1
V gene: TRBV20-1
CDR3 protein: CSAPGTELRNTEAFF
CDR3 DNA: TGCAGTGCTCCTGGGACAGAACTGAGGAACACTGAAGCTTTCTTT

clone size: .
J gene: TRBJ2-1
D gene: .
V gene: TRBV7-3
CDR3 protein: CASSLIPQVYNQQFF
CDR3 DNA: TGTGCCAGCAGCTTAATCCCGCAGGTTTACAATCAGCAGTTCTTC